The clone carrying this TCR beta chain came up a few times. The antigen is not known. The data belong to a study of T-cell reconstitution after alpha-beta-depleted transplantation in children. General study findings and limits: There were reportedly several hundred expanded graft clones from which alpha-beta T cells came about two months after transplant.

The TCRbeta library incorporated unique molecular identifiers. Each CDR3 protein gets one entry after TCRdb re-called the PCR reads with MiXCR. The sample has approximately 97,000 distinct CDR3 sequences; approximately 5.4% are singletons. The CDR3 is 14 residues long. V was shortened by 1 base and J by 3 bases, with 9 bases between the two germline ends. Per the germline V gene, CDR1 is LNHNV and CDR2 is YYDKDF (reference sequence). The chain employs TRBV15 and TRBJ1-1; D gene unclear. This specimen was PBMCs, mostly from graft donor cells, taken 60 days after TCRalphabeta/CD19-depleted stem cell transplant. The TCR was taken from a female patient between 2 and 15 years old who had a stem cell transplant for Fanconi anemia, so the T cells may come from the graft donor. CDR3 sequence (DNA): TGTGCCACCAGCAGAGTAGGAGGAGACACTGAAGCTTTCTTT. It codes for CATSRVGGDTEAFF. Looking up the rest from reference TRBV15 and TRBJ1-1 gives the full variable domain: DAMVIQNPRYQVTQFGKPVTLSCSQTLNHNVMYWYQQKSSQAPKLLFHYYDKDFNNEADTPDNFQSRRPNTSFCFLDIRSPGLGDTAMYLCATSRVGGDTEAFFGQGTRLTVV.